These T cell receptor beta chains were read from a single sample in a study of blood T cell repertoires in COVID-19. Generated by immunoSEQ multiplex PCR, the TCRdb table keeps only in-frame clones and is missing some. There are around 29,000 clones in the sample; 75% to 90% occur only once, and 10% lies in the top ten. Sequenced material: peripheral blood. These receptors originate from a man aged 60 to 75 with acute or convalescent COVID-19. Both conserved end residues are part of each CDR3. D genes are given only for firm matches. Clone sizes are given selectively: once, few, many, or a class where the clone is expanded.

>18|TRBD2|TRBJ2-1|NA|TRBV7-2
CASSLVGVNGRAYNEQFF
TGTGCCAGCAGCTTAGTAGGGGTGAACGGGAGGGCATACAATGAGCAGTTCTTC
>13|TRBD1|TRBJ2-7|once|TRBV28
CASSPHTGGEQYF
TGTGCCAGCAGTCCACACACAGGGGGCGAGCAGTACTTC
>16|TRBD1|TRBJ2-5|NA|TRBV30
CAWRQGAGTGKETQYF
TGTGCCTGGAGGCAAGGCGCTGGGACAGGGAAAGAGACCCAGTACTTC
>20|TRBD2|TRBJ2-1|NA|TRBV28
CASRSKLAGVRSGSYNEQFF
TGTGCCAGCAGAAGTAAGTTGGCGGGAGTCCGCTCGGGGTCCTACAATGAGCAGTTCTTC
>13|NA|TRBJ1-1|NA|TRBV9
CASSVGPGTEAFF
TGTGCCAGCAGCGTAGGGCCGGGCACTGAAGCTTTCTTT
>16|TRBD2|TRBJ2-2|NA|TRBV7-2
CASSSYLAGNTGELFF
TGTGCCAGCAGCTCTTATCTAGCGGGGAACACCGGGGAGCTGTTTTTT
>14|NA|TRBJ1-1|NA|TRBV7-9
CASSLARGLSEAFF
TGTGCCAGCAGCTTAGCGCGCGGGTTGTCTGAAGCTTTCTTT
>15|TRBD1|TRBJ1-3|NA|TRBV28
CASSSYDRGTNTIYF
TGTGCCAGCAGTTCTTATGACAGGGGGACAAACACCATATATTTT
>14|NA|TRBJ1-1|once|TRBV14
CASSRITGLTEAFF
TGTGCCAGCAGCCGTATTACAGGGCTCACTGAAGCTTTCTTT
>18|TRBD1|TRBJ1-1|NA|TRBV5-5
CASSARQGVGGLNTEAFF
TGTGCCAGCAGCGCAAGACAGGGGGTTGGTGGGTTGAACACTGAAGCTTTCTTT
>14|TRBD1|TRBJ1-2|NA|TRBV6-1
CASSEGTGLYGYTF
TGTGCCAGCAGTGAGGGGACAGGACTCTATGGCTACACCTTC
>14|TRBD2|TRBJ2-7|NA|TRBV6-5
CASSPKTSGFEQYF
TGTGCCAGCAGTCCAAAGACTAGCGGGTTCGAGCAGTACTTC
>13|TRBD1|TRBJ1-1|NA|TRBV30
CAWRQGVNTEAFF
TGTGCCTGGAGACAGGGGGTGAACACTGAAGCTTTCTTT
>14|NA|TRBJ2-1|NA|TRBV28
CASSFRGDYNEQFF
TGTGCCAGCAGTTTCAGGGGTGATTACAATGAGCAGTTCTTC
>18|TRBD2|TRBJ2-7|NA|TRBV28
CASSLQGLAGGPLYEQYF
TGTGCCAGCAGTTTACAGGGACTAGCGGGAGGGCCTCTCTACGAGCAGTACTTC
>14|NA|TRBJ1-1|NA|TRBV6-5
CASSYRGQNTEAFF
TGTGCCAGCAGTTACCGGGGACAGAACACTGAAGCTTTCTTT
>17|TRBD2|TRBJ2-7|few|TRBV27
CASSLGDRVSGSYEQYF
TGTGCCAGCAGTTTGGGAGACCGAGTTAGCGGGTCTTACGAGCAGTACTTC
>15|TRBD1|TRBJ1-2|NA|TRBV5-1
CASSFATGEVAGYTF
TGCGCCAGCAGTTTCGCGACAGGGGAGGTAGCTGGCTACACCTTC
>15|TRBD1|TRBJ2-2|NA|TRBV24-1
CATKRGTGSTGELFF
TGTGCCACCAAGAGAGGGACAGGCAGCACCGGGGAGCTGTTTTTT
>14|TRBD1|TRBJ1-2|NA|TRBV5-1
CASSLDRAPYGYTF
TGCGCCAGCAGCCTGGACAGGGCCCCCTATGGCTACACCTTC
>18|TRBD2|TRBJ2-2|NA|TRBV15
CATSRDISLAGSTGELFF
TGTGCCACCAGCAGAGATATTAGCCTAGCGGGGTCCACCGGGGAGCTGTTTTTT
>16|NA|TRBJ2-3|NA|TRBV4-2
CASSQALGGRTDTQYF
TGTGCCAGCAGCCAAGCCTTAGGGGGTCGCACAGATACGCAGTATTTT
>16|TRBD2|TRBJ2-7|NA|TRBV9
CASSPFSGRALYEQYF
TGTGCCAGCAGCCCCTTTAGCGGGAGGGCCCTGTACGAGCAGTACTTC
>16|NA|TRBJ2-1|NA|TRBV2
CASRGYGGNLYNEQFF
TGTGCCAGCAGGGGGTATGGCGGGAACCTTTACAATGAGCAGTTCTTC
>9|TRBD1|TRBJ1-2|NA|TRBV20-1
CRDRDGYTF
TGCAGGGACAGGGATGGCTACACCTTC
>13|TRBD1|TRBJ2-1|NA|TRBV3-1/TRBV3-2
CASSHNQGDEQFF
TGTGCCAGCAGCCACAACCAGGGGGATGAGCAGTTCTTC
>13|TRBD1|TRBJ1-2|NA|TRBV9
CASSEQGDYGYTF
TGTGCCAGCAGCGAACAGGGGGACTATGGCTACACCTTC
>16|NA|TRBJ1-3|once|TRBV6-1
CASSEQGIGAGNTIYF
TGTGCCAGCAGTGAACAGGGGATAGGGGCTGGAAACACCATATATTTT
>15|NA|TRBJ1-5|NA|TRBV7-9
CASSSGSHSNQPQHF
TGTGCCAGCAGCTCCGGGTCTCATAGCAATCAGCCCCAGCATTTT
>16|TRBD2|TRBJ2-3|NA|TRBV24-1
CATSEPTGGPTDTQYF
TGTGCCACCAGTGAGCCAACGGGGGGGCCAACAGATACGCAGTATTTT
>17|TRBD1|TRBJ2-6|NA|TRBV19
CASSPDRGFSGANVLTF
TGTGCCAGTAGTCCGGACAGGGGGTTCTCTGGGGCCAACGTCCTGACTTTC
>14|NA|TRBJ1-2|NA|TRBV5-1
CASSSQESNYGYTF
TGCGCCAGCAGCTCACAGGAATCTAACTATGGCTACACCTTC
>13|TRBD2|TRBJ2-3|NA|TRBV7-2
CASSRTSADTQYF
TGTGCCAGCAGCCGGACTAGCGCAGATACGCAGTATTTT
>14|NA|TRBJ1-2|once|TRBV19
CASRAGPNNYGYTF
TGTGCCAGTAGGGCGGGACCGAATAACTATGGCTACACCTTC
>14|NA|TRBJ1-2|NA|TRBV7-9
CASSSRDTNYGYTF
TGTGCCAGCAGCTCCCGGGACACAAACTATGGCTACACCTTC
>11|NA|TRBJ1-3|NA|TRBV29-1
CSVLEGNTIYF
TGCAGCGTTCTGGAGGGAAACACCATATATTTT
>14|TRBD1|TRBJ1-1|NA|TRBV5-1
CASSPQGLGTEAFF
TGCGCCAGCAGCCCACAGGGGCTTGGAACTGAAGCTTTCTTT
>11|NA|TRBJ1-1|NA|TRBV4-1
CASKGGTEAFF
TGCGCCAGCAAAGGGGGCACTGAAGCTTTCTTT
>12|NA|TRBJ2-7|NA|TRBV2
CASRDNSYEQYF
TGTGCCAGCAGGGACAATTCCTACGAGCAGTACTTC
>14|TRBD2|TRBJ2-3|NA|TRBV5-1
CASSLAGPTDTQYF
TGCGCCAGCAGCCTAGCGGGCCCCACAGATACGCAGTATTTT
>19|TRBD2|TRBJ2-1|NA|TRBV24-1
CATSDSGLAGLSSYNEQFF
TGTGCCACCAGTGATTCTGGACTAGCGGGGCTCAGCTCCTACAATGAGCAGTTCTTC
>15|NA|TRBJ1-1|NA|TRBV4-2
CASSQDRRGNTEAFF
TGTGCCAGCAGCCAAGATCGGAGGGGGAACACTGAAGCTTTCTTT
>12|TRBD2|TRBJ2-5|NA|TRBV28
CASVSGKETQYF
TGTGCCAGCGTCAGCGGGAAGGAGACCCAGTACTTC
>14|NA|TRBJ1-1|NA|TRBV15
CATSSRGGNTEAFF
TGTGCCACCAGCTCCAGGGGCGGGAACACTGAAGCTTTCTTT
>14|NA|TRBJ1-6|NA|TRBV5-1
CASSSISDNSPLHF
TGCGCCAGCAGCTCTATTAGCGATAATTCACCCCTCCACTTT
>15|NA|TRBJ2-5|NA|TRBV13
CASSLGEGGQETQYF
TGTGCCAGCAGCTTAGGCGAAGGGGGCCAAGAGACCCAGTACTTC
>13|NA|TRBJ1-2|NA|TRBV6-5
CASSYSEDSGYTF
TGTGCCAGCAGTTACTCGGAGGACAGTGGCTACACCTTC
>15|NA|TRBJ2-1|NA|TRBV7-9
CASSPRGSSYNEQFF
TGTGCCAGCAGCCCTCGGGGTAGCTCCTACAATGAGCAGTTCTTC
>15|NA|TRBJ1-3|NA|TRBV7-9
CASSLEGVAGNTIYF
TGTGCCAGCAGCTTAGAAGGGGTAGCTGGAAACACCATATATTTT
>14|NA|TRBJ1-1|NA|TRBV5-6
CASSWEGRRTEAFF
TGTGCCAGCAGCTGGGAGGGGCGCAGGACTGAAGCTTTCTTT
>13|NA|TRBJ1-4|NA|TRBV5-1
CASRAGSNEKLFF
TGCGCCAGCAGGGCGGGGTCTAATGAAAAACTGTTTTTT
>14|NA|TRBJ1-2|NA|TRBV27
CASSLKGANYGYTF
TGTGCCAGCAGTTTAAAGGGAGCGAACTATGGCTACACCTTC
>10|NA|TRBJ2-1|NA|TRBV20-1
CSASGLWQFF
TGCAGTGCCTCTGGGCTCTGGCAGTTCTTC